A selection of T cell receptor beta chains follows, all from one sample in a study of graft-versus-host responses after intestinal transplantation. Clones were sequenced by immunoSEQ multiplex PCR, and TCRdb holds only the in-frame ones, with some missing. There are approximately 99,000 clones in the sample; 75% to 95% occur only once, and about 0.18% lies in the top ten. These receptors are not linked to any known antigen. Sequencing used unstimulated CD4+ T cells sorted from spleen or lymph node cells, obtained before transplant. The receptors here all came from a human donor who was the organ donor for an intestinal transplant. Both conserved end residues are part of each CDR3. A D gene is named only where the DNA matches it firmly. Only part of the rows carry a size: once, few, many, or a class if the clone is expanded.

TRBD1	-	19	TRBV11-2	TRBJ2-7	CASTPLKGKSGTGSYEQYF	TGTGCCAGCACCCCCCTCAAGGGAAAATCCGGGACAGGTTCCTACGAGCAGTACTTC
TRBD2	-	16	TRBV11-2	TRBJ2-1	CASSLRSGRGGNEQFF	TGTGCCAGCAGCTTACGTTCGGGGCGGGGGGGAAATGAGCAGTTCTTC
TRBD1	-	15	TRBV7-6	TRBJ2-2	CASSADRVSAGELFF	TGTGCCAGCAGCGCGGACAGGGTGTCAGCCGGGGAGCTGTTTTTT
TRBD1	few	12	TRBV10-3	TRBJ2-7	CAATGTGLEQYF	TGTGCCGCTACCGGGACAGGGCTCGAGCAGTACTTC
TRBD1	-	15	TRBV4-2	TRBJ2-7	CASSQESGRGREQYF	TGTGCCAGCAGCCAAGAGTCGGGCAGGGGGCGCGAGCAGTACTTC
TRBD1	-	14	TRBV30	TRBJ2-3	CAWRSTGYPDTQYF	TGTGCCTGGAGGTCGACAGGGTACCCAGATACGCAGTATTTT
-	once	14	TRBV6-1	TRBJ1-5	CASSERVVNQPQHF	TGTGCCAGCAGTGAACGGGTAGTCAATCAGCCCCAGCATTTT
-	once	11	TRBV6-1	TRBJ2-4	CASSEHLVQYF	TGTGCCAGCAGTGAACATTTAGTTCAGTACTTC
-	-	12	TRBV7-9	TRBJ1-1	CASSLSGNDAFF	TGTGCCAGCAGCTTATCAGGGAACGACGCTTTCTTT
-	-	15	TRBV6-5	TRBJ1-5	CASSYTWGLDQPQHF	TGTGCCAGCAGTTACACGTGGGGGCTGGATCAGCCCCAGCATTTT
-	few	15	TRBV4-3	TRBJ2-2	CASSQDNRGGRELFF	TGCGCCAGCAGCCAAGATAATAGGGGGGGCCGGGAGCTGTTTTTT
TRBD1	-	17	TRBV11-2	TRBJ1-2	CASSPVIRDRGAYGYTF	TGTGCCAGCAGCCCTGTCATCCGAGACAGGGGGGCCTATGGCTACACCTTC
TRBD1	once	13	TRBV30	TRBJ2-7	CACQDRGLREQYF	TGTGCCTGTCAGGACAGGGGTTTGAGGGAGCAGTACTTC
TRBD2	-	15	TRBV5-4	TRBJ2-5	CASSFPLAGRETQYF	TGTGCCAGCAGCTTCCCTCTAGCGGGGAGGGAGACCCAGTACTTC
-	-	14	TRBV5-4	TRBJ2-3	CASSLDISTDTQYF	TGTGCCAGCAGCTTAGACATTTCCACAGATACGCAGTATTTT
-	-	11	TRBV9	TRBJ2-3	CASSLSDTQYF	TGTGCCAGCAGCCTATCAGATACGCAGTATTTT
TRBD1	-	15	TRBV11-2	TRBJ1-1	CASSLAAGGHTEAFF	TGTGCCAGCAGCTTAGCGGCAGGGGGCCACACTGAAGCTTTCTTT
TRBD1	-	17	TRBV27	TRBJ2-2	CASSHDKDRANTGELFF	TGTGCCAGCAGCCATGACAAGGACAGGGCGAACACCGGGGAGCTGTTTTTT
-	-	14	TRBV28	TRBJ2-2	CGTQGSRRAGELFF	TGTGGCACTCAGGGCTCAAGGCGCGCCGGGGAGCTGTTTTTT
TRBD2	-	15	TRBV5-4	TRBJ2-5	CASSPAGLGEETQYF	TGTGCCAGCAGCCCAGCGGGACTAGGGGAGGAGACCCAGTACTTC
-	few	14	TRBV28	TRBJ1-2	CASTHRGGYYGYTF	TGTGCCAGCACTCACCGGGGTGGGTACTATGGCTACACCTTC
-	-	14	TRBV27	TRBJ1-5	CASSLGYGNQPQHF	TGTGCCAGCAGTTTAGGCTACGGGAATCAGCCCCAGCATTTT
TRBD1	-	13	TRBV2	TRBJ2-3	CASSGTGRDTQYF	TGTGCCAGCAGCGGGACAGGGCGAGATACGCAGTATTTT
-	-	14	TRBV18	TRBJ1-6	CASSPKGKGSPLHF	TGTGCCAGCTCACCGAAGGGGAAAGGTTCACCCCTCCACTTT
TRBD1	-	14	TRBV7-2	TRBJ2-7	CASSSGTGFYEQYF	TGTGCCAGCAGTTCGGGGACAGGTTTTTACGAGCAGTACTTC
-	few	13	TRBV6-6	TRBJ1-1	CASSYETAAEAFF	TGTGCCAGCAGTTACGAGACAGCTGCTGAAGCTTTCTTT
-	-	15	TRBV11-2	TRBJ1-3	CASSLAPGSGNTIYF	TGTGCCAGCAGCTTAGCTCCCGGCTCTGGAAACACCATATATTTT
-	-	14	TRBV7-9	TRBJ2-3	CASRMDSSTDTQYF	TGTGCCAGCCGGATGGACAGTAGCACAGATACGCAGTATTTT